This T cell receptor (beta chain) was captured by sequencing in a study of blood T cell repertoires in COVID-19. At the level of the study: Researchers got acute and convalescent COVID-19 samples from the United States, Italy and Spain. The analysed material was cDNA or gDNA that came from T cells, B-cell-depleted T cells, or PBMCs.

Source study methods: Reference gene primer amplification gave nucleated cell count estimates. The method was immunoSEQ multiplex PCR; TCRdb's version includes in-frame clones alone and lacks a portion of them. The V and J calls and clone size were taken over from that table, and D and trimming were inferred from the DNA. The table has approximately 69,000 clones, roughly 82% seen once. This TCR was sampled from a woman aged 80 or over with acute or convalescent COVID-19. Specimen: peripheral blood.

The CDR3 spells CASISTGTDTEAFF. The CDR3 region has the DNA TGTGCCAGCATCTCCACTGGAACAGACACTGAAGCTTTCTTT. The rearrangement joins TRBV6-5 to TRBJ1-1; unclear D gene. V lost 7 bases, J lost 3 bases, and 15 bases lay in between. The CDR3 is 14 amino acids. The germline CDR1 and CDR2 sequences are MNHEY and SVGAGI.